The T cell receptor beta chain described here comes from a study of blood T cells in healthy people across ages. Study findings and constraints: Compared with aged donors, long-lived donors showed fewer expanded clones, suggesting selection.

This clonotype occurred once. Its antigen is not identified. The CDR3 totals 12 residues. CDR1 is DFQATT and CDR2 is SNEGSKA in the germline V gene (reference sequence). The V end lost 3 bases, the J end lost 6 bases, and 11 bases lay between the germline ends. A second PCR of 7 to 11 cycles used a sample-barcoded 5' primer and a J-beta primer mix. Each cDNA molecule carried a tag from a template-switch adaptor that contained 12 random nucleotides. Each sample yielded at least 3 million CDR3-containing paired-end reads. TCRdb analysed the 5' RACE reads with MiXCR anew, one entry per CDR3 protein. Here the sample spans roughly 1,300,000 distinct CDR3 sequences, 55% to 75% being singletons.

The genes are TRBV20-1 and TRBJ1-1; maybe TRBD1 (5 bases). Material for sequencing was blood. The sequence came from a man younger than 30 in good health. The CDR3 loop reads CSASGGGSEAFF. The CDR3 coding sequence is TGCAGTGCTAGTGGGGGAGGGTCTGAAGCTTTCTTT.